One sample yielded the 26 T cell receptor beta chains listed below, sequenced in a study of T cells in localized non-small cell lung cancer. Assay: immunoSEQ multiplex PCR; the TCRdb copy retains only in-frame clones and omits some. Of tens of thousands of clones in the sample, about 87% were seen once. Sample: peripheral blood mononuclear cells, taken before any cancer treatment. All receptors derive from a woman aged 35 to 70 with stage III lung adenocarcinoma.

J is TRBJ2-2 and V is TRBV9; D is ambiguous. The CDR3 is 12 residues long. V lost 9 bases to trimming and J lost 3 bases, with 9 bases between them. Germline CDR1 is SGDLS and CDR2 is YYNGEE. CDR3 sequence reads: CANKGYTGELFF. The CDR3, as DNA: TGTGCCAACAAGGGCTACACCGGGGAGCTGTTTTTT.

The genes are TRBV6-1 and TRBJ2-1; the match to TRBD2 covers 7 bases. The CDR3 totals 13 residues. Trimming cost V 4 bases and J 7 bases; bases outside gene matches: 4. CDR1 and CDR2 (germline): MNHNS, SASEGT. The CDR3 region has the DNA TGTGCCAGCAGTGGCGGGAGATGGAATGAGCAGTTCTTC. Protein: CASSGGRWNEQFF.

The chain has TRBV7-7 and TRBJ2-3; D gene unclear. The CDR3 sequence is 15 residues long. CDR1 and CDR2 from the germline V gene are SSHAT and FNYEAQ (reference sequence). The V end was cut by 1 base, the J end by 1 base, with 9 bases between. In nucleotides, the CDR3 is TGTGCCAGCAGCTTAGGTTCGCAGGGCACAGATACGCAGTATTTT. Protein product: CASSLGSQGTDTQYF.

The genes are TRBV9 and TRBJ1-1; D is possibly TRBD1 (5 bases). The germline gives CDR1 SGDLS, CDR2 YYNGEE. The length of the CDR3 is 16 residues. Trimming pared 2 bases from V and 10 bases from J, leaving 24 bases between. The CDR3 is CASSVNPDSRGRGAFF. Written as DNA, the CDR3 is TGTGCCAGCAGCGTTAACCCTGACTCTCGGGGGAGGGGAGCTTTCTTT.

The chain employs TRBV6-5 and TRBJ2-3, with no clear D. V was clipped by 0 bases and J by 2 bases, with 9 bases between them. Per germline, CDR1 MNHEY and CDR2 SVGAGI. The CDR3 loop spans 15 amino acids. DNA for the CDR3: TGTGCCAGCAGTTACTCCCCACTCTACACAGATACGCAGTATTTT. Its protein is CASSYSPLYTDTQYF.

The chain uses TRBV6-1 and TRBJ1-6, with D possibly being TRBD1 (5 bases). V dropped 5 bases and J dropped 5 bases, with 13 bases sitting between them. Germline CDR1 reads MNHNS; CDR2 reads SASEGT. The CDR3 is 15 residues long. CDR3 amino acids: CASSPGTGNNSPLHF. CDR3 sequence (DNA): TGTGCCAGCAGTCCCGGGACCGGTAATAATTCACCCCTCCACTTT.

The rearrangement links TRBV11-2 to TRBJ2-6, with D perhaps matching TRBD1 (6 bases). Germline V gene lookup returns CDR1 SGHAT and CDR2 FQNNGV. V was cut by 5 bases and J by 0 bases, with 11 bases left in between. The CDR3 spans 16 residues. The CDR3 spells CASSQRGYSGANVLTF. DNA for the CDR3: TGTGCCAGCAGCCAGAGGGGGTACTCTGGGGCCAACGTCCTGACTTTC.

V is TRBV7-2 and J is TRBJ1-2; D is ambiguous. CDR1 and CDR2 from the germline V gene are SGHTA and FQGNSA. Deletions cut 0 bases from V and 2 bases from J, with 10 bases between. The CDR3 length is 15 residues. CDR3 sequence: CASSLAPGKNYGYTF. CDR3 sequence (DNA): TGTGCCAGCAGCTTAGCGCCCGGAAAAAACTATGGCTACACCTTC.

The V call is TRBV5-1, the J call TRBJ1-1, with D hard to call. Trimming took off 2 bases at V and 4 bases at J, with 12 bases between the two ends. Germline loops: CDR1 SGHRS, CDR2 YFSETQ. CDR3 length equals 14 residues. CDR3 loop: CASSFREFSTEAFF. CDR3 DNA sequence: TGCGCCAGCAGCTTTCGGGAATTCAGCACTGAAGCTTTCTTT.

This clone was found once. The chain has TRBV6-5 and TRBJ2-4, with unresolved D. V was trimmed by 8 bases and J by 0 bases, leaving 8 bases between them. Germline-derived CDR1 and CDR2 are MNHEY and SVGAGI. There are 13 residues in the CDR3. For the CDR3, the DNA is TGTGCCAGCGCCACGACAGCCAAAAACATTCAGTACTTC. Protein sequence: CASATTAKNIQYF.

The CDR3 sequence is CASSPTPGLTNEQFF. The CDR3 DNA sequence: TGTGCCAGCAGCCCGACCCCGGGATTGACAAATGAGCAGTTCTTC. This chain links TRBV5-6 with TRBJ2-1; the D gene is possibly TRBD2 (5 bases). Between the trimmed V and J ends, which lost 4 bases and 7 bases, there was a span of 18 bases. Germline assignment: CDR1 SGHDT and CDR2 YYEEEE. This CDR3 has 15 amino acids.

The chain carries TRBV6-5 and TRBJ2-1, with D possibly matching TRBD2 (5 bases). The CDR3 length is 14 residues. Germline V gene lookup returns CDR1 MNHEY and CDR2 SVGAGI. V shed 6 bases and J shed 1 base, with 10 bases lying between them. Written as DNA, the CDR3 is TGTGCCAGCAGCCCACTAGTATCCTACAATGAGCAGTTCTTC. Its translation: CASSPLVSYNEQFF.

The chain recombines TRBV4-1 with TRBJ2-7; 7 bases agree with TRBD2. Germline CDR1 is MGHRA and CDR2 is YSYEKL. V was clipped by 4 bases and J by 3 bases; unmatched bases: 18. The CDR3 totals 18 residues. The CDR3 sequence is CASSLRTNLRLAVYEQYF. Here the CDR3 DNA reads TGCGCCAGCAGCCTAAGGACAAACCTTAGGCTAGCGGTCTACGAGCAGTACTTC.

The chain recombines TRBV19 with TRBJ2-5, with 15 bases matching TRBD2. The length of the CDR3 is 18 residues. After removal of 6 bases from V and 2 bases from J, the junction contained 10 bases not matched to a gene. CDR1 and CDR2 (germline): LNHDA, SQIVND (reference sequence). CDR3 residues: CASSSRGLAGGSQETQYF. The CDR3 nucleotides read TGTGCCAGTAGCTCCAGGGGACTAGCGGGAGGCTCACAAGAGACCCAGTACTTC.

This clone came up once. This rearrangement joins TRBV7-3 to TRBJ1-1, with no clear D. This CDR3 region has 14 residues. Germline V gene sequence: CDR1 SGHTA, CDR2 FQGTGA. V lost 5 bases, J lost 4 bases, and 14 bases lay in between. The CDR3: CASSLSSLGTEAFF. CDR3 nucleotide sequence: TGTGCCAGCAGCCTATCCTCACTGGGCACTGAAGCTTTCTTT.

The V call is TRBV2, the J call TRBJ2-1; TRBD2 might be the D (7 bases). Trimming cost V 7 bases and J 2 bases, with 15 bases left between them. Per the germline V gene, CDR1 is SNHLY and CDR2 is FYNNEI. CDR3 length: 15 amino acids. CDR3 sequence (DNA): TGTGCCAGCACCCGAGGGCGGGGGCCCTACAATGAGCAGTTCTTC. It codes for CASTRGRGPYNEQFF.

The chain recombines TRBV7-2 with TRBJ2-3; no definite D call. V dropped 1 base and J dropped 1 base, with 12 bases sitting between them. The CDR3 sequence is 16 residues long. The V gene's germline CDR1 is SGHTA and CDR2 FQGNSA. CDR3 sequence reads: CASSLEAWAGTDTQYF. As DNA, the CDR3 is TGTGCCAGCAGCTTAGAGGCGTGGGCAGGCACAGATACGCAGTATTTT.

This rearrangement joins TRBV25-1 to TRBJ2-1, with 10 positions matching TRBD2. The J segment lost 5 bases and the V segment lost 4 bases, leaving 11 bases of the junction unmatched. Germline CDR1 reads MGHDK; CDR2 reads SYGVNS. The CDR3 length is 17 residues. CDR3 in amino acids: CASSGPPLAGVDNEQFF. The CDR3 DNA reads as TGTGCCAGCAGTGGGCCGCCGCTAGCGGGGGTCGACAATGAGCAGTTCTTC.

The V call is TRBV28, the J call TRBJ2-7, with unresolved D. CDR1 and CDR2 (germline): MDHEN, SYDVKM. Trimming took off 8 bases at V and 4 bases at J, with 6 bases between the two ends. There are 10 residues in the CDR3. The CDR3, as DNA: TGTGCCAGCGGGCGGTACGAGCAGTACTTC. Translating it yields CASGRYEQYF.

The chain uses TRBV7-7 and TRBJ2-3; 8 bases match TRBD2. The CDR3 loop spans 15 amino acids. CDR1 and CDR2 (germline): SSHAT, FNYEAQ (reference sequence). With 5 bases clipped from V and 0 bases from J, the junction kept 4 bases outside the gene matches. CDR3 bases: TGTGCCAGCAGCCCGAGCGGGGGTAGCACAGATACGCAGTATTTT. Translating it yields CASSPSGGSTDTQYF.

CDR3 region: CASSLRETQYF. CDR3 nucleotide sequence: TGTGCCAGCAGCTTAAGAGAGACCCAGTACTTC. This chain connects TRBV5-4 to TRBJ2-5; D unresolved. Trimming shortened V by 2 bases and J by 4 bases, and 3 bases separated the two germline ends. The CDR3 length is 11 residues. Germline V gene data show CDR1 as SGHNT and CDR2 as YYREEE (reference sequence). Full variable domain (rest looked up from reference TRBV5-4 and TRBJ2-5): ETGVTQSPTHLIKTRGQQVTLRCSSQSGHNTVSWYQQALGQGPQFIFQYYREEENGRGNFPPRFSGLQFPNYSSELNVNALELDDSALYLCASSLRETQYFGPGTRLLVL.

The chain has TRBV5-1 and TRBJ2-1; 11 bases map to TRBD2. The CDR3 runs to 19 residues. CDR1 is SGHRS, CDR2 YFSETQ, per germline. The trim removed 3 bases at V and 1 base at J, leaving 12 bases unmatched. CDR3 loop: CASSSSERSSGGSYNEQFF. The CDR3 DNA is TGCGCCAGCAGCTCCTCAGAAAGGTCTAGCGGGGGGTCCTACAATGAGCAGTTCTTC.

V usage is TRBV7-9 and J usage is TRBJ2-3; D possibly corresponds to TRBD2 (7 bases). The ends were cut back, 6 bases at V and 1 base at J, with 23 bases in the middle. Germline V lookup: CDR1 SEHNR, CDR2 FQNEAQ (reference sequence). This CDR3 comprises 18 residues. The CDR3 loop reads CASSRRGEGRLGTDTQYF. CDR3 sequence (DNA): TGTGCCAGCAGTCGGAGGGGGGAGGGACGGCTTGGCACAGATACGCAGTATTTT.

The genes are TRBV11-2 and TRBJ2-1; D uncertain. The germline V gene encodes CDR1 SGHAT and CDR2 FQNNGV. CDR3 size: 11 residues. Trimming took 5 bases from V and 5 from J, leaving 4 bases between them. The CDR3 sequence: CASSPNNEQFF. The CDR3 bases are TGTGCCAGCAGCCCTAACAATGAGCAGTTCTTC.

The chain links TRBV19 to TRBJ2-7; 8 nucleotides match TRBD2. V was clipped by 3 bases and J by 2 bases; unmatched bases: 3. The germline V gene encodes CDR1 LNHDA and CDR2 SQIVND (reference sequence). This CDR3 is 14 amino acids long. The CDR3 DNA reads as TGTGCCAGTAGTATTAGCGGGATCGCCTACGAGCAGTACTTC. Translating gives CASSISGIAYEQYF. The full variable domain, in which reference TRBV19 and TRBJ2-7 provide the parts outside the CDR3, is DGGITQSPKYLFRKEGQNVTLSCEQNLNHDAMYWYRQDPGQGLRLIYYSQIVNDFQKGDIAEGYSVSREKKESFPLTVTSAQKNPTAFYLCASSISGIAYEQYFGPGTRLTVT.

The chain joins TRBV7-2 to TRBJ2-5, with 7 bases fitting TRBD1. The CDR3 totals 15 residues. Germline lookup yields CDR1 SGHTA and CDR2 FQGNSA. After removal of 4 bases from V and 2 bases from J, the junction contained 7 bases not matched to a gene. This chain's CDR3 is CASSSQTGPQETQYF. In nucleotides, the CDR3 is TGTGCCAGCAGCTCTCAGACAGGGCCTCAAGAGACCCAGTACTTC.